This TCR beta chain is drawn from a study of control samples from healthy donors and cancer patients. Libraries were prepared by immunoSEQ multiplex PCR; TCRdb keeps only in-frame clonotypes and omits some of them. The sample holds over 100,000 clones, roughly nine tenths seen once. The TCR was taken from a human donor in good health. The donor label of this sample is uncertain. Sequencing input: blood.

In DNA form, the CDR3 reads TGTGCCTGGAGTGGGTCGGGGGGGCTGAACACTGAAGCTTTCTTT. The encoded protein is CAWSGSGGLNTEAFF. The J gene is TRBJ1-1, the V gene TRBV30, with a tentative D call TRBD1 (6 bases). This CDR3 has 15 amino acids. Per the germline V gene, CDR1 is GTSNPN and CDR2 is SVGIG (reference sequence). V was shortened by 1 base and J by 0 bases, with 12 bases between the two germline ends.